This T cell receptor (beta chain) originates from a study of cytomegalovirus exposure and HLA in healthy donors. The PCR had 60 Vbeta and 13 Jbeta primers. TCRdb's table, derived via immunoSEQ multiplex PCR, lists solely in-frame clones and lacks some. This sample yields 130,000 or so clones, of which 77% are seen a single time; under 2% belongs to the top ten. Points from the study as a whole: Researchers reported in a later analysis that a missense DCLRE1C variant was tied to TCR beta V- and J-gene trimming. Cytomegalovirus-associated TCR beta chains were listed, numbering some 150.

This clone was recorded once. The target antigen is unknown. CDR1 MNHNY and CDR2 SVGAGI come from the germline V gene (reference sequence). The CDR3 length is 15 residues. The receptor was derived from a female donor in good health and CMV-seronegative. The sample comprised PBMCs. The V call is TRBV6-6, the J call TRBJ2-5, with 8 bases aligning to TRBD1. The J call may be mistaken, given a closer DNA end match to TRBJ2-7. CDR3 bases: TGTGCCAGCAGATCCGCAGGGGGCTTCACCTACGAGCAGTACTTC. It translates to CASRSAGGFTYEQYF.